This TCR beta chain stems from a study of technical replicates of blood from several donors. Trimming removed 3 bases at V and 1 base at J, with 6 bases between. The CDR3 is made up of 13 amino acids. In germline, CDR1 is WSHSY, CDR2 SAAADI. Sequencing was performed with immunoSEQ multiplex PCR; in TCRdb, only in-frame clones are kept and a portion is missing. The repertoire includes around 80,000 clones, around 96% of them detected once, and about 0.31% sits in the top ten. The genes are TRBV10-2 and TRBJ1-1; no reliable D call. The sequenced material came from T cells isolated from PBMCs. The clonotype comes from a human donor in good health. This CDR3 is CASSDPGNTEAFF. The CDR3 DNA follows: TGCGCCAGCAGTGACCCGGGGAACACTGAAGCTTTCTTT.